The rows below give T cell receptor beta chains drawn from one sample of a study of blood T cells in healthy people across ages. One entry per CDR3 protein results from TCRdb running MiXCR on the 5' RACE reads. The sample comprises about 680,000 distinct CDR3 sequences, 49% of which are singletons, and around a third rests with the top ten. The source material was blood. These receptors originate from a woman aged 60-75 years in good health. Both conserved end residues are part of each CDR3. Each record gives: J gene, V gene, clone size, D gene, CDR3 protein, CDR3 DNA. The D gene is left open where the match is weak. Clone size appears in some rows only: once, few, many, or a class for an expanded clone.

j_call: TRBJ2-7
v_call: TRBV27
clone_size: few
d_call: NA
cdr3_aa: CASSPQVVGEQYF
cdr3_nt: TGTGCCAGCAGTCCCCAGGTGGTGGGCGAGCAGTACTTC

j_call: TRBJ2-5
v_call: TRBV27
clone_size: many
d_call: NA
cdr3_aa: CASSPRGMWEETQYF
cdr3_nt: TGTGCCAGCAGTCCCCGGGGGATGTGGGAAGAGACCCAGTACTTC

j_call: TRBJ2-1
v_call: TRBV6-2/TRBV6-3
clone_size: NA
d_call: TRBD2
cdr3_aa: CASTKAGGPGSEQFF
cdr3_nt: TGTGCCAGCACGAAAGCGGGAGGGCCGGGGAGTGAGCAGTTCTTC

j_call: TRBJ2-1
v_call: TRBV27
clone_size: NA
d_call: NA
cdr3_aa: CASLRAAGSLTYNEQFF
cdr3_nt: TGTGCCAGCCTCCGGGCGGCTGGGAGTTTAACCTACAATGAGCAGTTCTTC

j_call: TRBJ2-7
v_call: TRBV4-3
clone_size: NA
d_call: TRBD2
cdr3_aa: CASSQEATSGSYNEQYF
cdr3_nt: TGCGCCAGCAGCCAAGAGGCTACTAGCGGGAGTTACAATGAGCAGTACTTC

j_call: TRBJ2-1
v_call: TRBV7-3
clone_size: few
d_call: NA
cdr3_aa: CASTPGPPGDEQFF
cdr3_nt: TGTGCCAGCACCCCGGGTCCTCCGGGCGATGAGCAGTTCTTC

j_call: TRBJ2-7
v_call: TRBV7-3
clone_size: NA
d_call: TRBD1
cdr3_aa: CASSSWGQSSSYGQYF
cdr3_nt: TGTGCCAGCAGCTCATGGGGACAGTCTAGCTCCTACGGGCAGTACTTC

j_call: TRBJ2-7
v_call: TRBV20-1
clone_size: few
d_call: NA
cdr3_aa: CSARDKAGSYEQYF
cdr3_nt: TGCAGTGCTAGAGATAAGGCGGGATCCTACGAGCAGTACTTC

j_call: TRBJ2-3
v_call: TRBV28
clone_size: NA
d_call: TRBD1
cdr3_aa: CASSGRQGRTDTQYF
cdr3_nt: TGTGCCAGCAGTGGGCGACAGGGGAGGACAGATACGCAGTATTTT

j_call: TRBJ2-1
v_call: TRBV6-6
clone_size: few
d_call: TRBD2
cdr3_aa: CASSSERDLRGNEQFF
cdr3_nt: TGTGCCAGCAGTTCCGAGCGGGATCTGAGGGGCAATGAGCAGTTCTTC

j_call: TRBJ2-7
v_call: TRBV7-2
clone_size: medium-sized
d_call: TRBD2
cdr3_aa: CASSTLAGGPSEQYF
cdr3_nt: TGTGCCAGCAGCACCTTAGCGGGAGGGCCGAGCGAGCAGTACTTC

j_call: TRBJ2-1
v_call: TRBV4-1
clone_size: once
d_call: NA
cdr3_aa: CASSLEGGWNEQFF
cdr3_nt: TGCGCCAGCAGCCTCGAGGGGGGCTGGAATGAGCAGTTCTTC

j_call: TRBJ2-1
v_call: TRBV25-1
clone_size: few
d_call: NA
cdr3_aa: CASSVQGLNEQFF
cdr3_nt: TGTGCCAGCAGTGTCCAGGGGTTAAATGAGCAGTTCTTC

j_call: TRBJ2-5
v_call: TRBV6-4
clone_size: NA
d_call: TRBD2
cdr3_aa: CASSVREGNEQYF
cdr3_nt: TGTGCCAGCAGTGTCCGGGAGGGCAATGAGCAGTACTTC

j_call: TRBJ2-1
v_call: TRBV4-3
clone_size: few
d_call: NA
cdr3_aa: CASSQDWAGLSYNEQFF
cdr3_nt: TGCGCCAGCAGCCAAGATTGGGCAGGGTTGAGCTACAATGAGCAGTTCTTC

j_call: TRBJ1-4
v_call: TRBV5-1
clone_size: NA
d_call: TRBD1
cdr3_aa: CASSPTGRDEKLFF
cdr3_nt: TGCGCCAGCAGCCCGACAGGGAGGGACGAAAAACTGTTTTTT

j_call: TRBJ2-3
v_call: TRBV9
clone_size: once
d_call: TRBD2
cdr3_aa: CASSVSGLVTSTDTQYF
cdr3_nt: TGTGCCAGCAGCGTTTCGGGACTAGTGACCAGCACAGATACGCAGTATTTT

j_call: TRBJ2-4
v_call: TRBV27
clone_size: NA
d_call: TRBD2
cdr3_aa: CASSPTKTSGIVKNIQYF
cdr3_nt: TGTGCCAGCAGTCCGACCAAAACTAGCGGGATCGTCAAAAACATTCAGTACTTC

j_call: TRBJ2-7
v_call: TRBV7-2
clone_size: NA
d_call: TRBD2
cdr3_aa: CASSLEWTSVYEQYF
cdr3_nt: TGTGCCAGCAGCTTAGAATGGACTAGCGTCTACGAGCAGTACTTC

j_call: TRBJ2-3
v_call: TRBV27
clone_size: NA
d_call: NA
cdr3_aa: CASSLRGVRIADTQYF
cdr3_nt: TGTGCCAGCTCACTAAGAGGGGTTCGTATCGCAGATACGCAGTATTTT

j_call: TRBJ1-1
v_call: TRBV7-2
clone_size: NA
d_call: NA
cdr3_aa: CASSLGRAGQNTEAFF
cdr3_nt: TGTGCCAGCAGCTTAGGAAGGGCAGGGCAGAACACTGAAGCTTTCTTT

j_call: TRBJ2-3
v_call: TRBV7-9
clone_size: NA
d_call: NA
cdr3_aa: CASSTYSGPSTDTQYF
cdr3_nt: TGTGCCAGCAGCACGTACAGCGGGCCCAGCACAGATACGCAGTATTTT

j_call: TRBJ1-6
v_call: TRBV21-1
clone_size: NA
d_call: NA
cdr3_aa: CASSKDAREIRNSPLHF
cdr3_nt: TGTGCCAGCAGCAAAGACGCGAGGGAAATTCGTAATTCACCCCTCCACTTT

j_call: TRBJ2-3
v_call: TRBV7-2
clone_size: many
d_call: NA
cdr3_aa: CASSSSDTQYF
cdr3_nt: TGTGCCAGCAGCTCTTCAGATACGCAGTATTTT

j_call: TRBJ2-6
v_call: TRBV2
clone_size: NA
d_call: NA
cdr3_aa: CAGSVAGKVSGANVLTF
cdr3_nt: TGTGCCGGCAGTGTGGCAGGGAAAGTCTCTGGGGCCAACGTCCTGACTTTC

j_call: TRBJ2-7
v_call: TRBV20-1
clone_size: few
d_call: TRBD2
cdr3_aa: CSAKETSGGYEQYF
cdr3_nt: TGCAGTGCCAAAGAGACTAGCGGGGGCTACGAGCAGTACTTC

j_call: TRBJ2-7
v_call: TRBV20-1
clone_size: NA
d_call: NA
cdr3_aa: CSARRDTKEQYF
cdr3_nt: TGCAGTGCGAGAAGGGACACAAAGGAGCAGTACTTC

j_call: TRBJ2-1
v_call: TRBV7-8
clone_size: NA
d_call: TRBD2
cdr3_aa: CASSSRDSRLREEQFF
cdr3_nt: TGTGCCAGCAGCTCAAGGGACTCACGGCTGCGGGAGGAGCAGTTCTTC

j_call: TRBJ2-1
v_call: TRBV9
clone_size: NA
d_call: NA
cdr3_aa: CASSVALPNEQFF
cdr3_nt: TGTGCCAGCAGCGTAGCTTTGCCCAATGAGCAGTTCTTC

j_call: TRBJ2-7
v_call: TRBV15
clone_size: NA
d_call: NA
cdr3_aa: CATSRDQHAKTGKVYEQYF
cdr3_nt: TGTGCCACCAGCAGAGATCAGCACGCAAAGACGGGGAAAGTCTACGAGCAGTACTTC

j_call: TRBJ2-1
v_call: TRBV11-3
clone_size: NA
d_call: NA
cdr3_aa: CASSLVSGGGNNEQFF
cdr3_nt: TGTGCCAGCAGCTTAGTGAGCGGTGGGGGTAACAATGAGCAGTTCTTC

j_call: TRBJ2-5
v_call: TRBV15
clone_size: many
d_call: NA
cdr3_aa: CATSAMSRGGETQYF
cdr3_nt: TGTGCCACCAGCGCCATGTCGAGGGGAGGAGAGACCCAGTACTTC

j_call: TRBJ2-4
v_call: TRBV9
clone_size: NA
d_call: NA
cdr3_aa: CASSPGPEHIQYF
cdr3_nt: TGTGCCAGCAGCCCGGGCCCGGAACACATTCAGTACTTC

j_call: TRBJ2-3
v_call: TRBV5-6
clone_size: NA
d_call: NA
cdr3_aa: CASSYQADTQYF
cdr3_nt: TGTGCCAGCAGCTATCAGGCAGATACGCAGTATTTT

j_call: TRBJ1-1
v_call: TRBV5-6
clone_size: few
d_call: NA
cdr3_aa: CASSLAKKTEAFF
cdr3_nt: TGTGCCAGCAGCTTGGCCAAGAAGACTGAAGCTTTCTTT

j_call: TRBJ2-1
v_call: TRBV10-3
clone_size: NA
d_call: TRBD2
cdr3_aa: CAISESGRLAGVYNEQFF
cdr3_nt: TGTGCCATCAGTGAGTCGGGGCGACTAGCGGGAGTATACAATGAGCAGTTCTTC

j_call: TRBJ2-7
v_call: TRBV20-1
clone_size: few
d_call: TRBD2
cdr3_aa: CSAPRRSGSSSYEQYF
cdr3_nt: TGCAGTGCCCCCAGGAGGAGCGGGAGTAGCTCCTACGAGCAGTACTTC

j_call: TRBJ2-7
v_call: TRBV4-2
clone_size: few
d_call: TRBD2
cdr3_aa: CASSQPGLAASPYEQYF
cdr3_nt: TGTGCCAGCAGCCAGCCGGGACTAGCGGCTTCCCCCTACGAGCAGTACTTC

j_call: TRBJ2-3
v_call: TRBV20-1
clone_size: NA
d_call: TRBD2
cdr3_aa: CSASRAGGTTDTQYF
cdr3_nt: TGCAGTGCTAGCCGGGCGGGAGGAACCACAGATACGCAGTATTTT

j_call: TRBJ2-5
v_call: TRBV7-8
clone_size: few
d_call: NA
cdr3_aa: CASSPLTRQQTQYF
cdr3_nt: TGTGCCAGCAGCCCGTTGACTAGACAGCAGACCCAGTACTTC

j_call: TRBJ2-3
v_call: TRBV5-1
clone_size: NA
d_call: NA
cdr3_aa: CASSLLPSDTQYF
cdr3_nt: TGCGCCAGCAGCTTGCTCCCTTCAGATACGCAGTATTTT

j_call: TRBJ1-1
v_call: TRBV20-1
clone_size: NA
d_call: TRBD1
cdr3_aa: CSARVPGQGEAFF
cdr3_nt: TGCAGTGCTAGAGTCCCGGGACAGGGAGAAGCTTTCTTT

j_call: TRBJ1-2
v_call: TRBV20-1
clone_size: NA
d_call: NA
cdr3_aa: CSARDSGGTYGYTF
cdr3_nt: TGCAGTGCTAGAGATTCGGGAGGGACCTATGGCTACACCTTC

j_call: TRBJ2-1
v_call: TRBV24-1
clone_size: NA
d_call: TRBD2
cdr3_aa: CATSGALAGVGNEQFF
cdr3_nt: TGTGCCACCAGTGGGGCTTTAGCGGGAGTGGGCAATGAGCAGTTCTTC

j_call: TRBJ1-6
v_call: TRBV20-1
clone_size: few
d_call: TRBD1
cdr3_aa: CSAREGGPGSPLHF
cdr3_nt: TGCAGTGCTAGAGAAGGGGGCCCGGGGTCACCCCTCCACTTT

j_call: TRBJ2-7
v_call: TRBV20-1
clone_size: NA
d_call: NA
cdr3_aa: CSARFPSYEQYF
cdr3_nt: TGCAGTGCTAGATTTCCATCCTACGAGCAGTACTTC

j_call: TRBJ2-5
v_call: TRBV20-1
clone_size: once
d_call: NA
cdr3_aa: CSAPRDSQETQYF
cdr3_nt: TGCAGTGCTCCCCGGGATAGTCAAGAGACCCAGTACTTC

j_call: TRBJ2-7
v_call: TRBV5-1
clone_size: NA
d_call: TRBD1
cdr3_aa: CASSALGQSYEQYF
cdr3_nt: TGCGCCAGCAGCGCCTTGGGACAGTCCTACGAGCAGTACTTC

j_call: TRBJ2-7
v_call: TRBV7-2
clone_size: NA
d_call: NA
cdr3_aa: CASSHAGGDRSYEQYF
cdr3_nt: TGTGCCAGCAGCCACGCTGGGGGGGACAGGTCCTACGAGCAGTACTTC

j_call: TRBJ2-3
v_call: TRBV20-1
clone_size: few
d_call: NA
cdr3_aa: CSARALDYTDTQYF
cdr3_nt: TGCAGTGCTAGAGCCCTAGACTACACAGATACGCAGTATTTT

j_call: TRBJ1-5
v_call: TRBV29-1
clone_size: once
d_call: TRBD1
cdr3_aa: CSVGNTGGSNQPQHF
cdr3_nt: TGCAGCGTTGGAAATACAGGGGGGAGCAATCAGCCCCAGCATTTT

j_call: TRBJ2-3
v_call: TRBV7-9
clone_size: NA
d_call: NA
cdr3_aa: CASSLAAFYLHQADTQYF
cdr3_nt: TGTGCCAGCAGCTTAGCGGCCTTTTACTTGCATCAGGCAGATACGCAGTATTTT